Sequencing of this T cell receptor (beta chain) was carried out in a study of CD8 T cells in ankylosing spondylitis. This clonotype has only a few counts. Its antigen is undetermined. TCRdb called the 5' RACE reads again in MiXCR, with one record for every CDR3 protein. The data show 200,000 to 300,000 distinct CDR3 sequences, with roughly 32% seen just once and roughly 4.2% held by the top ten. Overall study findings and caveats: Prior work had noted some motif variants in reactive arthritis blood and synovial fluid. Matched ankylosing spondylitis synovial fluid reportedly contained a significantly enriched population of disease-linked clones.

This CDR3 is 18 amino acids long. CDR1 is DFQATT and CDR2 is SNEGSKA in the germline V gene (reference sequence). J was trimmed by 1 base and V by 3 bases; bases with no gene match: 15. V gene TRBV20-1 combines with J gene TRBJ2-5; 9 positions match TRBD2. Material for sequencing was blood, either unsorted or a sorted T cell fraction (not recorded which). The receptor was derived from a male donor with ankylosing spondylitis or in good health (not recorded which). DNA of the CDR3: TGCAGTGCTAGGGCGACTAGCGGCGGACGAAAATTCCAAGAGACCCAGTACTTC. Protein product: CSARATSGGRKFQETQYF.